This passage covers 30 T cell receptor beta chains from one sample sequenced in a study of T cell repertoires in cytomegalovirus infection (dated by TCRdb to between 2018 and 2021). Their target antigens are unknown. These reads were obtained on an Illumina HiSeq 1500. TCRdb itself trimmed the public reads at Q25 with fastp, ran MiXCR and retained productive beta chains. Rows are unified per CDR3 protein, each entry keeping the most common DNA and genes. In this sample the table shows 340,000 or so distinct CDR3 sequences, just under 25% of which occur a single time. The ten largest account for 13% of the sample. The treatment or condition label corresponds to: in vitro stimulation with specific CMV peptide epitopes to enrich CMV-specific T cells. Sequenced here: cultured PBMCs, sampled from culture after CMV antigen stimulation. The origin of the receptors is a human donor in good health (CMV status not recorded). Some clones in this sample may be carry-over from other donors' samples.

This clonotype was counted once. The chain employs TRBV28 and TRBJ2-7, with 7 bases lining up with TRBD1. The CDR3 spans 15 residues. The trim removed 5 bases at V and 2 bases at J, leaving 9 bases unmatched. CDR1 is MDHEN, CDR2 SYDVKM, per germline. The CDR3 region has the DNA TGTGCCAGCAGTCTGAACAGGGGACCCCCCTACGAGCAGTACTTC. It is translated as CASSLNRGPPYEQYF.

A few counts support this clonotype. V is TRBV6-1 and J is TRBJ2-5, with unresolved D. Deletions cut 5 bases from V and 5 bases from J, with 15 bases between. Germline V gene data show CDR1 as MNHNS and CDR2 as SASEGT. The CDR3 length is 14 residues. The CDR3 DNA reads as TGTGCCAGCAGTACCCAGGACCCGAGGGAGACCCAGTACTTC. This gives the protein CASSTQDPRETQYF.

This clonotype was seen a single time. The chain recombines TRBV5-1 with TRBJ2-7; 10 positions agree with TRBD1. V lost 2 bases and J lost 5; bases outside the gene matches: 4. Germline V gene data show CDR1 as SGHRS and CDR2 as YFSETQ. The CDR3 runs to 14 residues. The CDR3 DNA reads as TGCGCCAGCAGCTTCCGGGACAGGGGCGACGAGCAGTACTTC. Residues: CASSFRDRGDEQYF.

The chain links TRBV5-1 to TRBJ1-2; 7 positions agree with TRBD1. With 3 bases clipped from V and 6 bases from J, the junction kept 5 bases outside the gene matches. This CDR3 has 13 residues. The germline V gene encodes CDR1 SGHRS and CDR2 YFSETQ. The CDR3 here is CASSSYGQDGYTF. In DNA form, the CDR3 reads TGCGCCAGCAGCTCCTACGGACAGGATGGCTACACCTTC.

CDR3 nucleotide sequence: TGCGCCAGCAGCCAGACCGCCGGGACAGGGGAAAATCAGCCCCAGCATTTT. It specifies CASSQTAGTGENQPQHF. The chain combines TRBV4-3 with TRBJ1-5; 10 bases align to TRBD1. CDR1 is LGHNA and CDR2 is YSLEER in the germline V gene. There are 17 residues in the CDR3. V lost 3 bases and J lost 4; bases outside the gene matches: 9.

The CDR3 spells CASSTLAVGEGTDTQYF. CDR3 bases: TGTGCCAGCAGTACATTAGCTGTGGGGGAGGGCACAGATACGCAGTATTTT. The chain links TRBV27 to TRBJ2-3, with TRBD2 as a possible D gene (6 bases). Germline CDR1 is MNHEY and CDR2 is SMNVEV (reference sequence). The CDR3 is 17 residues long. V shed 5 bases and J shed 1 base, with 19 bases lying between them.

The sample holds many counts of this clonotype. The J gene is TRBJ2-6, the V gene TRBV19; D possibly matches TRBD1 or TRBD2 (6 bases each). Germline CDR1 LNHDA, CDR2 SQIVND (reference sequence). This CDR3 has 18 residues. V was pared by 3 bases and J by 3 bases, with 18 bases between. CDR3 in DNA: TGTGCCAGTAGTATCCCGGGGGCGCGGGGTAGTGGGGCCAACGTCCTGACTTTC. This codes for CASSIPGARGSGANVLTF.

The gene calls are TRBV15 and TRBJ2-4, with D tentatively TRBD1 (5 bases). The germline gives CDR1 LNHNV, CDR2 YYDKDF (reference sequence). Trimming took off 0 bases at V and 2 bases at J, with 8 bases between the two ends. This CDR3 spans 15 amino acids. CDR3 in amino acids: CATSRDRGTKNIQYF. The DNA of the CDR3 is TGTGCCACCAGCAGAGATAGGGGAACCAAAAACATTCAGTACTTC.

A few counts support this clonotype. J is TRBJ1-2 and V is TRBV19; no definite D call. Germline V gene data show CDR1 as LNHDA and CDR2 as SQIVND (reference sequence). CDR3 length: 16 residues. V lost 5 bases, J lost 7 bases, and 23 bases lay in between. The CDR3 DNA is TGTGCCAGTAGTCGTTCGGCTCAGGACTTAACTGGTGGCTACACCTTC. This translates into CASSRSAQDLTGGYTF.

The chain uses TRBV27 and TRBJ2-2; TRBD1 is a possible D gene (6 bases). The V and J ends lost 0 bases and 4 bases respectively, with 12 bases between them. The CDR3 loop spans 16 amino acids. Germline CDR1 and CDR2: MNHEY and SMNVEV (reference sequence). The CDR3 loop reads CASSLSAGASTGELFF. The DNA of the CDR3 is TGTGCCAGCAGTTTATCTGCAGGGGCCTCCACCGGGGAGCTGTTTTTT.

This clonotype was detected ten times or more. The chain recombines TRBV7-6 with TRBJ2-5, with D possibly TRBD2 on 6 matching bases. Trimming pared 1 base from V and 2 bases from J, leaving 14 bases between. Looked up from germline, CDR1 is SGHVS and CDR2 is FNYEAQ. This CDR3 region has 16 residues. The DNA of the CDR3 is TGTGCCAGCAGCTTAGGAGTCGGACGGGGGCAAGAGACCCAGTACTTC. Protein: CASSLGVGRGQETQYF.

This sequence joins TRBV29-1 and TRBJ2-1; tentative D call: TRBD1 (5 bases). The CDR3 sequence is 12 residues long. From germline, CDR1 is SQVTM and CDR2 ANQGSEA. The V end lost 6 bases, the J end lost 6 bases, and 12 bases lay between the germline ends. CDR3 coding DNA: TGCAGCGTATATTTTAGGGGCAATGAGCAGTTCTTC. Translating it yields CSVYFRGNEQFF.

In regard to this clonotype: Compared with germline, one end of the junction differs, possibly owing to a read error. J is TRBJ1-2 and V is TRBV6-8; D may be TRBD1 (6 bases). The germline CDR1 and CDR2 sequences are MNHGY and SAAAGT. The CDR3 sequence is 16 residues long. This CDR3 is CACSFRGARANYGYTF. CDR3 DNA: TGTGCCTGCAGTTTCCGGGGGGCCAGAGCTAACTATGGCTACACCTTC.

This clonotype was found once. CDR3 nucleotide sequence: TGTGCCAGCAGTTACGACTGGACTAGCGGGCTGATCTCCTACAATGAGCAGTTCTTC. Residues: CASSYDWTSGLISYNEQFF. The chain couples TRBV6-2 or TRBV6-3 to TRBJ2-1, with TRBD2 matching over 11 bases. V lost 2 bases, J lost 0 bases, and 9 bases stayed unmatched. CDR1 is MNHEY, CDR2 SVGEGT, per germline. This CDR3 contains 19 residues.

The sample holds a few counts of this clonotype. The chain couples TRBV7-9 to TRBJ2-1; D not certain. Trimming shortened V by 4 bases and J by 7 bases, and 11 bases separated the two germline ends. The CDR3 consists of 13 residues. Germline assignment: CDR1 SEHNR and CDR2 FQNEAQ (reference sequence). The CDR3 is CASSSYVSNEQFF. The CDR3 bases are TGTGCCAGCAGCTCATACGTAAGTAATGAGCAGTTCTTC.

The V gene is TRBV20-1, the J gene TRBJ2-3; tentative D call: TRBD2 (6 bases). CDR1 and CDR2 (germline): DFQATT, SNEGSKA (reference sequence). Trimming cost V 6 bases and J 6 bases, with 22 bases left between them. The CDR3 sequence is 15 residues long. The CDR3, as DNA: TGCAGTGCCCCTCTTCGGGGCGGGATAGTGGATACGCAGTATTTT. This translates into CSAPLRGGIVDTQYF.

This clonotype has a count of ten or more. The rearrangement links TRBV20-1 to TRBJ2-5; D unresolved. This CDR3 has 11 amino acids. The V end lost 7 bases, the J end lost 2 bases, and 8 bases lay between the germline ends. CDR1 is DFQATT and CDR2 is SNEGSKA in the germline V gene (reference sequence). CDR3 in DNA: TGCAGTGGGCAGGCTCAAGAGACCCAGTACTTC. Its translation: CSGQAQETQYF.

V and J are TRBV28 and TRBJ2-4; D uncertain. This CDR3 contains 13 residues. Trimming stripped 5 bases from V and 7 bases from J, with 12 bases between. Per the germline V gene, CDR1 is MDHEN and CDR2 is SYDVKM. CDR3 in DNA: TGTGCCAGCAGTGGATCCGCCAGGAACATTCAGTACTTC. It yields the protein CASSGSARNIQYF.

The J gene is TRBJ2-3, the V gene TRBV20-1; 8 bases line up with TRBD2. Trimming at V came to 0 bases and at J to 0 bases, leaving 2 bases not matched to a gene. CDR3 length equals 15 residues. Germline assignment: CDR1 DFQATT and CDR2 SNEGSKA (reference sequence). The CDR3, as DNA: TGCAGTGCTAGAGATGAGCGGGGGAGCACAGATACGCAGTATTTT. Its translation: CSARDERGSTDTQYF.

This clonotype was picked up a small number of times. The chain employs TRBV18 and TRBJ2-7; 13 positions match TRBD2. Germline V gene data show CDR1 as KGHSH and CDR2 as LQKENI. The V segment lost 3 bases and the J segment 2 bases; nucleotides outside the gene matches: 7. CDR3 length: 17 residues. The CDR3 loop reads CASSPPTGTSGTYEQYF. The CDR3 DNA reads TGTGCCAGCTCACCCCCCACCGGGACTAGCGGGACCTACGAGCAGTACTTC. The variable domain in full, with the rest retrieved from reference TRBV18 and TRBJ2-7, is NAGVMQNPRHLVRRRGQEARLRCSPMKGHSHVYWYRQLPEEGLKFMVYLQKENIIDESGMPKERFSAEFPKEGPSILRIQQVVRGDSAAYFCASSPPTGTSGTYEQYFGPGTRLTVT.

The rearrangement links TRBV5-6 to TRBJ2-1; D possibly corresponds to TRBD1 (6 bases). From germline, CDR1 is SGHDT and CDR2 YYEEEE. This CDR3 is 13 amino acids long. Deletions cut 1 base from V and 8 bases from J, with 10 bases between. The CDR3: CASSLTGLYEQFF. CDR3 bases: TGTGCCAGCAGCTTGACAGGGTTATATGAGCAGTTCTTC.

V usage is TRBV13 and J usage is TRBJ2-5, with 10 bases aligning to TRBD2. Germline CDR1 is PRHDT and CDR2 is FYEKMQ (reference sequence). V lost 5 bases to trimming and J lost 4 bases; unmatched junction nucleotides: 10. CDR3 length: 16 amino acids. CDR3 region: CASSGLSSGSRETQYF. The CDR3 DNA reads as TGTGCCAGCAGCGGACTATCTAGCGGGAGCCGAGAGACCCAGTACTTC. The full variable domain, with the rest looked up from reference TRBV13 and TRBJ2-5, is AAGVIQSPRHLIKEKRETATLKCYPIPRHDTVYWYQQGPGQDPQFLISFYEKMQSDKGSIPDRFSAQQFSDYHSELNMSSLELGDSALYFCASSGLSSGSRETQYFGPGTRLLVL.

This chain uses TRBV6-1 with TRBJ2-7; unclear D gene. There are 12 residues in the CDR3. V was cut by 4 bases and J by 2 bases, with 6 bases left in between. CDR1 is MNHNS and CDR2 is SASEGT in the germline V gene. Here the CDR3 DNA reads TGTGCCAGCAGTGTGGTGGCCTACGAGCAGTACTTC. This sequence encodes CASSVVAYEQYF.

This clonotype has just a few counts. The chain has TRBV14 and TRBJ2-7; TRBD1 is a possible D gene (6 bases). Germline CDR1 and CDR2: SGHDN and FVKESK. The V end was cut by 1 base, the J end by 7 bases, with 11 bases between. The CDR3 is 13 residues long. The CDR3 bases are TGTGCCAGCAGCCAAGTCAGGGGACGGGAGCAGTACTTC. This encodes CASSQVRGREQYF.

This clonotype was seen many times. The rearrangement uses TRBV7-6 and TRBJ2-5, with D tentatively TRBD2 (6 bases). CDR1 and CDR2 (germline): SGHVS, FNYEAQ. The V gene lost 1 base and the J gene lost 3 bases, with 9 bases spanning the gap. This CDR3 has 14 residues. In DNA, the CDR3 is TGTGCCAGCAGCTTAGGGATAGCGGAAGAGACCCAGTACTTC. It yields the protein CASSLGIAEETQYF.

This clonotype has more than one count but fewer than ten. The chain combines TRBV20-1 with TRBJ2-2; either TRBD1 or TRBD2 may supply D (5 bases each). Germline CDR1 and CDR2: DFQATT and SNEGSKA (reference sequence). The CDR3 contains 12 residues. The ends were cut back, 8 bases at V and 1 base at J, with 8 bases in the middle. The CDR3 reads CSSGRNTGELFF. The CDR3 nucleotides are TGCAGTTCGGGGCGGAACACCGGGGAGCTGTTTTTT.

This clonotype was recorded a few times. This chain connects TRBV2 to TRBJ2-3, with a tentative D call TRBD2 (6 bases). The CDR3 is 15 amino acids. The germline V and J ends were trimmed by 6 bases and 0 bases, with 13 bases remaining between them. CDR1 and CDR2 (germline): SNHLY, FYNNEI. In DNA form, the CDR3 reads TGTGCCAGCAGGCCAGCGGGTTCTAGCACAGATACGCAGTATTTT. Translating gives CASRPAGSSTDTQYF.

This clonotype was counted only a few times. The CDR3 DNA reads as TGTGCCACCAGTGTAGGCGGCTGGAACACCGGGGAGCTGTTTTTT. Its protein product is CATSVGGWNTGELFF. The V call is TRBV24-1, the J call TRBJ2-2, with unresolved D. Trimming took 5 bases from V and 1 from J, leaving 10 bases between them. CDR1 is KGHDR, CDR2 SFDVKD, per germline. CDR3 length: 15 amino acids.

Ten or more counts support this clonotype. The rearrangement uses TRBV6-6 and TRBJ1-2; D call uncertain. Germline CDR1 MNHNY, CDR2 SVGAGI (reference sequence). V lost 2 bases and J 0 bases, leaving 4 bases between the germline ends. The CDR3 length is 13 residues. The CDR3 here is CASSYEANYGYTF. DNA for the CDR3: TGTGCCAGCAGTTACGAGGCTAACTATGGCTACACCTTC.

This clonotype turned up a few times. The V gene is TRBV27, the J gene TRBJ1-5; tentatively, D is TRBD1 (6 bases). There are 15 residues in the CDR3. Germline CDR1 and CDR2: MNHEY and SMNVEV (reference sequence). V was cut by 5 bases and J by 5 bases, with 16 bases left in between. As DNA, the CDR3 is TGTGCCAGCAGTCCGAACCGGGGGCCCCATCAGCCCCAGCATTTT. This translates into CASSPNRGPHQPQHF.